The rows below give T cell receptor beta chains drawn from one sample of a study of T cells in Graves' hyperthyroidism and ophthalmopathy. TCRdb reanalysed the multiplex PCR reads using MiXCR and keeps one entry per CDR3 protein. The repertoire holds about 500,000 distinct CDR3 sequences, with 15% to 20% as singletons. Sequencing used blood. These receptor sequences come from a woman in her thirties with Graves' ophthalmopathy. CDR3s include the opening cysteine and the closing phenylalanine or tryptophan. D genes are given only for firm matches. Not every row has a clone size; where given, it reads once, few, many or a size class.

size | J | D | V | CDR3 | DNA
few | TRBJ2-3 | NA | TRBV20-1 | CSASVLVTDTQYF | TGCAGTGCTAGCGTCTTAGTTACAGATACGCAGTATTTT
few | TRBJ2-2 | NA | TRBV20-1 | CSATSTTNTGELFF | TGCAGTGCCACAAGCACCACTAACACCGGGGAGCTGTTTTTT
many | TRBJ2-1 | TRBD2 | TRBV5-1 | CASSGAGTSYNEQFF | TGCGCCAGCAGCGGGGCCGGGACTAGCTACAATGAGCAGTTCTTC
NA | TRBJ1-1 | NA | TRBV6-1 | CASSDWGLTEAFF | TGTGCCAGCAGTGATTGGGGACTCACTGAAGCTTTCTTT
many | TRBJ1-1 | TRBD1 | TRBV12-3/TRBV12-4 | CASSPGQGLDTEAFF | TGTGCCAGCAGTCCGGGACAGGGGCTCGACACTGAAGCTTTCTTT
many | TRBJ2-1 | NA | TRBV20-1 | CSASDSRGSQFF | TGCAGTGCTTCGGACTCACGTGGTTCTCAGTTCTTC
few | TRBJ1-1 | NA | TRBV4-1 | CASSQGSWRGTEAFF | TGCGCCAGCAGCCAAGGAAGCTGGAGGGGCACTGAAGCTTTCTTT
few | TRBJ1-2 | NA | TRBV19 | CASSIGLWDYGYTF | TGTGCCAGTAGTATCGGCTTGTGGGACTATGGCTACACCTTC
NA | TRBJ2-2 | NA | TRBV2 | CASSDGLSGELFF | TGTGCCAGCAGTGATGGGCTTTCCGGGGAGCTGTTTTTT
few | TRBJ2-4 | TRBD1 | TRBV28 | CASGGQELAKNIQYF | TGTGCCAGCGGAGGACAGGAACTAGCCAAAAACATTCAGTACTTC
many | TRBJ2-7 | TRBD2 | TRBV20-1 | CSARAASGFYEQYF | TGCAGTGCTAGGGCGGCTAGCGGGTTCTACGAGCAGTACTTC
many | TRBJ1-1 | TRBD1 | TRBV12-3/TRBV12-4 | CASSLDRGFMNTEAFF | TGTGCCAGCAGTTTGGACAGGGGGTTTATGAACACTGAAGCTTTCTTT
few | TRBJ2-1 | TRBD1 | TRBV6-2/TRBV6-3 | CASSYSPTGGKWFF | TGTGCCAGCAGTTACTCGCCGACAGGGGGCAAGTGGTTCTTC
many | TRBJ1-2 | NA | TRBV11-1 | CASSNWDIPNYGYTF | TGTGCCAGCAGCAATTGGGACATTCCTAACTATGGCTACACCTTC
many | TRBJ1-3 | TRBD1 | TRBV5-1 | CASSLRTGPLSGNTIYF | TGCGCCAGCAGCTTGCGGACAGGTCCCCTCTCTGGAAACACCATATATTTT
few | TRBJ2-4 | NA | TRBV10-3 | CAISEAGQKNIQYF | TGTGCCATCAGTGAAGCGGGACAAAAAAACATTCAGTACTTC
many | TRBJ2-2 | NA | TRBV7-2 | CASSFRRRNTGELFF | TGTGCCAGCAGCTTTCGGCGGAGGAACACCGGGGAGCTGTTTTTT
NA | TRBJ2-7 | NA | TRBV28 | CASSSLGTRSYEQYF | TGTGCCAGCAGTTCCCTAGGGACACGATCCTACGAGCAGTACTTC
many | TRBJ1-2 | NA | TRBV5-1 | CASSSVEGLDGYTF | TGCGCCAGCAGCTCCGTGGAGGGGTTGGACGGCTACACCTTC
many | TRBJ2-1 | NA | TRBV7-9 | CASSLDALSEQFF | TGTGCCAGCAGCTTAGATGCTCTTAGCGAGCAGTTCTTC
many | TRBJ2-2 | NA | TRBV7-2 | CASSSGPNTGELFF | TGTGCCAGCAGCTCGGGACCAAACACCGGGGAGCTGTTTTTT
few | TRBJ2-7 | NA | TRBV10-1 | CATSPGSDYEQYF | TGCGCCACCTCGCCGGGATCCGACTACGAGCAGTACTTC
NA | TRBJ1-3 | NA | TRBV18 | CASSPLWTLSGNTIYF | TGTGCCAGCTCACCACTCTGGACCCTCTCTGGAAACACCATATATTTT
NA | TRBJ2-2 | TRBD2 | TRBV7-2 | CASSLTAGGITGELFF | TGTGCCAGCAGCTTAACTGCGGGAGGTATCACCGGGGAGCTGTTTTTT
NA | TRBJ1-1 | NA | TRBV27 | CASREDSKAFF | TGTGCCAGCAGGGAGGACAGTAAAGCTTTCTTT
many | TRBJ2-7 | TRBD2 | TRBV7-8 | CASIPVRGGRHEQYF | TGTGCCAGCATCCCGGTGAGGGGCGGGAGGCACGAGCAGTACTTC
NA | TRBJ1-2 | NA | TRBV11-2 | CASSLAAGFYGYTF | TGTGCCAGCAGCTTAGCGGCCGGGTTTTATGGCTACACCTTC
NA | TRBJ2-1 | NA | TRBV29-1 | CSVEINGEQFF | TGCAGCGTTGAAATAAATGGTGAGCAGTTCTTC
many | TRBJ2-5 | TRBD2 | TRBV2 | CASSEYGREKRSETQYF | TGTGCCAGCAGTGAATATGGGCGGGAGAAGCGGTCAGAGACCCAGTACTTC
NA | TRBJ1-2 | NA | TRBV28 | CASSLVGGRLDGYTF | TGTGCCAGCAGCCTAGTCGGGGGGCGCCTGGATGGCTACACCTTC
many | TRBJ2-3 | TRBD1 | TRBV20-1 | CSAIPGGVGTDTQYF | TGCAGTGCGATCCCAGGGGGCGTGGGCACAGATACGCAGTATTTT
NA | TRBJ2-4 | TRBD1 | TRBV7-3 | CASSTGTGAKNIQYF | TGTGCCAGCAGCACCGGGACAGGAGCCAAAAACATTCAGTACTTC
few | TRBJ1-5 | NA | TRBV7-2 | CASSLGRQSNQPQHF | TGTGCCAGCAGCTTAGGTCGGCAGAGCAATCAGCCCCAGCATTTT
few | TRBJ2-6 | TRBD2 | TRBV5-5 | CASSFQLAGVLSGANVLTF | TGTGCCAGCAGCTTCCAACTAGCGGGGGTTCTCTCTGGGGCCAACGTCCTGACTTTC
NA | TRBJ1-5 | NA | TRBV12-5 | CAVESVKFRNQPQHF | TGTGCTGTTGAAAGTGTCAAATTCCGCAATCAGCCCCAGCATTTT
many | TRBJ1-1 | NA | TRBV2 | CASGLLGTEAFF | TGTGCCAGCGGTCTTCTGGGCACTGAAGCTTTCTTT
many | TRBJ2-1 | TRBD2 | TRBV7-2 | CASSPRTSGIYNEQFF | TGTGCCAGCAGCCCGCGGACTAGCGGGATCTACAATGAGCAGTTCTTC
many | TRBJ2-7 | NA | TRBV20-1 | CSERILATYSYEQYF | TGCAGTGAGAGAATTCTAGCGACTTACTCCTACGAGCAGTACTTC
many | TRBJ1-2 | NA | TRBV3-1 | CASSQEVEGYFQYGYTF | TGTGCCAGCAGCCAAGAAGTAGAGGGCTATTTCCAATATGGCTACACCTTC
NA | TRBJ2-7 | NA | TRBV14 | CASLRIGDGGYEQYF | TGTGCCAGTTTACGAATAGGGGACGGCGGATACGAGCAGTACTTC